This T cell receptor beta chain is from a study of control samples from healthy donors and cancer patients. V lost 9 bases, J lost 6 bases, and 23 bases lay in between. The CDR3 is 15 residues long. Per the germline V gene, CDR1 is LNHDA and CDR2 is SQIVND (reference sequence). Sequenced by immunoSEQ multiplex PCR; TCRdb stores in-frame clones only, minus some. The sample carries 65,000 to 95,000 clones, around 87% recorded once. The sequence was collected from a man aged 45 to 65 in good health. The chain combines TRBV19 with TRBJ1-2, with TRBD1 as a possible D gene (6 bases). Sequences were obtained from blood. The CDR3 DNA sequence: TGTGCCAGCAGCATTCAGGGGAACGGAGGGGATGGCTACACCTTC. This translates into CASSIQGNGGDGYTF.